These 26 T cell receptor beta chains originate from one sample sequenced in a study of OX40 agonist ivuxolimab in advanced cancers. Sequencing used immunoSEQ multiplex PCR; TCRdb keeps in-frame clones, though not all of them. The sample includes fewer than 12,000 clones, nearly 80% of them seen just once. Here the sequenced sample was CD4+ or CD8+ T cells sorted from blood, taken in a trial of the OX40 agonist ivuxolimab. Source of these receptors: an adult with an advanced solid tumor such as melanoma, head and neck, liver or kidney cancer.

The chain is built from TRBV7-6 and TRBJ2-2; weak D call: TRBD1 (6 bases). The CDR3 covers 14 residues. CDR1 is SGHVS, CDR2 FNYEAQ, per germline. With 1 base removed from V and 6 bases from J, the gap between germline ends came to 9 bases. The CDR3 protein is CASSLVTGPGELFF. DNA of the CDR3: TGTGCCAGCAGCTTAGTCACAGGGCCCGGGGAGCTGTTTTTT.

This chain links TRBV29-1 with TRBJ2-1, with 10 positions matching TRBD2. The CDR3 contains 16 residues. The V gene's germline CDR1 is SQVTM and CDR2 ANQGSEA. With 4 bases clipped from V and 4 bases from J, the junction kept 10 bases outside the gene matches. The CDR3 protein is CSVVASGSTLYNEQFF. The CDR3 DNA reads TGCAGCGTTGTGGCTAGCGGGAGTACGCTTTACAATGAGCAGTTCTTC.

On this clone itself: Since no conserved phenylalanine or tryptophan closes the CDR3, a read error is the likely cause. Because the CDR3's place on the DNA is in doubt, the DNA is left out and the CDR3 is given as listed by TCRdb. The rearrangement links TRBV6-1 to TRBJ1-2. The CDR3 has 10 amino acids, counting both end residues. The germline V gene has CDR1 MNHNS and CDR2 SASEGT. CDR3 protein: CASSEAVASP.

This sequence joins TRBV9 and TRBJ2-1; 8 bases fit TRBD2. There are 16 residues in the CDR3. Germline V gene lookup returns CDR1 SGDLS and CDR2 YYNGEE. The V and J ends lost 4 bases and 0 bases, in that order; junction bases with no gene match: 6. The CDR3 is CASSTGSGSSYNEQFF. CDR3 in DNA: TGTGCCAGCAGCACAGGAAGCGGGAGCTCCTACAATGAGCAGTTCTTC.

This clone appeared a single time. This chain links TRBV6-6 with TRBJ2-7; TRBD1 matches at 8 bases. The CDR3 loop spans 14 amino acids. J lost 5 bases, V lost 2 bases, and 5 bases had no gene match. Germline loops: CDR1 MNHNY, CDR2 SVGAGI (reference sequence). The CDR3 coding sequence is TGTGCCAGCAGTTACCAGGGGGCGATCGACGAGCAGTACTTC. Its protein is CASSYQGAIDEQYF.

This clone was seen only a few times. V and J are TRBV23-1 and TRBJ1-6, with 11 bases lining up with TRBD1. TRBV23-1 is filed as an ORF, its function uncertain. This CDR3 is built from 17 residues. The junction had 12 bases not matched to a gene; V was cut back by 11 bases and J by 3 bases. CDR3 DNA: TGCGCCTGTAACCCCGGGGACAGGGGGGTCTATAATTCACCCCTCCACTTT. This encodes CACNPGDRGVYNSPLHF.

This chain links TRBV5-1 with TRBJ2-7; the match to TRBD2 covers 7 bases. Germline CDR1 reads SGHRS; CDR2 reads YFSETQ. This CDR3 comprises 20 residues. V was clipped by 4 bases and J by 2 bases; unmatched bases: 24. DNA of the CDR3: TGCGCCAGCAGCACCCTGGGTCTCAGCGGGAACCGGGACCATGCCTACGAGCAGTACTTC. It specifies CASSTLGLSGNRDHAYEQYF.

V usage is TRBV6-5 and J usage is TRBJ2-1; D is possibly TRBD1 (5 bases). V lost 2 bases, J lost 16 bases, and 15 bases lay in between. This CDR3 comprises 12 residues. CDR1 MNHEY and CDR2 SVGAGI come from the germline V gene. The CDR3 loop reads CASSYAGMDEFF. CDR3 coding DNA: TGTGCCAGCAGTTACGCAGGGATGGATGAATTCTTC.

In its sample, this clone is medium-sized. The chain joins TRBV7-9 to TRBJ2-7, with no clear D. Germline CDR1 SEHNR, CDR2 FQNEAQ (reference sequence). The CDR3 consists of 12 residues. V was cut by 4 bases and J by 4 bases, with 8 bases left in between. The CDR3, as DNA: TGTGCCAGCAGCTCTGCTACGTACGAGCAGTACTTC. Protein product: CASSSATYEQYF.

This clone was seen only once. The chain recombines TRBV7-2 with TRBJ2-2, with 9 nucleotides matching TRBD2. In germline, CDR1 is SGHTA, CDR2 FQGNSA. The CDR3 contains 18 residues. The trim removed 5 bases at V and 7 bases at J, leaving 17 bases unmatched. The CDR3 here is CASSLIGEREVSIGELFF. The CDR3 region has the DNA TGTGCCAGCAGCCTAATCGGGGAGCGGGAGGTTAGCATCGGGGAGCTGTTTTTT. Full variable domain (remainder filled in from reference TRBV7-2 and TRBJ2-2): GAGVSQSPSNKVTEKGKDVELRCDPISGHTALYWYRQSLGQGLEFLIYFQGNSAPDKSGLPSDRFSAERTGGSVSTLTIQRTQQEDSAVYLCASSLIGEREVSIGELFFGEGSRLTVL.

The J gene is TRBJ2-7, the V gene TRBV14; D remains ambiguous. CDR3 length equals 16 residues. V lost 0 bases and J 1 base, leaving 13 bases between the germline ends. Germline CDR1 and CDR2: SGHDN and FVKESK. DNA for the CDR3: TGTGCCAGCAGCCAAGACCGGACCCATAGGTCCTACGAGCAGTACTTC. This codes for CASSQDRTHRSYEQYF.

The V and J genes are TRBV19 and TRBJ1-2; TRBD1 agrees at 7 bases. The CDR3 spans 14 residues. V lost 3 bases and J lost 3; bases outside the gene matches: 4. From germline, CDR1 is LNHDA and CDR2 SQIVND (reference sequence). The CDR3 here is CASSIVRGHYGYTF. DNA of the CDR3: TGTGCCAGTAGTATCGTAAGGGGGCACTATGGCTACACCTTC.

This clone came up a few times. The chain joins TRBV30 to TRBJ1-5; no firm D call. CDR3 length: 13 residues. The V and J ends lost 0 bases and 3 bases respectively, with 6 bases between them. The germline gives CDR1 GTSNPN, CDR2 SVGIG (reference sequence). CDR3 protein: CAWSVTVNQPQHF. The CDR3 bases are TGTGCCTGGAGTGTAACAGTCAATCAGCCCCAGCATTTT.

The rearrangement uses TRBV7-6 and TRBJ2-2, with unresolved D. Germline CDR1 is SGHVS and CDR2 is FNYEAQ. The CDR3 contains 16 residues. The V gene lost 5 bases and the J gene lost 2 bases, with 15 bases spanning the gap. Here the CDR3 reads CASSPSADLNTGELFF. In DNA form, the CDR3 reads TGTGCCAGCAGCCCGTCGGCGGATTTAAACACCGGGGAGCTGTTTTTT.

The rearrangement links TRBV5-1 to TRBJ2-5; 8 bases fit TRBD1. The end of the DNA aligns better with TRBJ2-7, so the J call may be wrong. This CDR3 has 14 residues. Germline V gene data show CDR1 as SGHRS and CDR2 as YFSETQ. The CDR3 reads CASSFSDRAYEQYF. CDR3 coding DNA: TGCGCCAGCAGCTTCTCGGACAGGGCCTACGAGCAGTACTTC.

J is TRBJ2-1 and V is TRBV7-9; D gene uncertain. The V gene lost 3 bases and the J gene lost 5 bases, with 14 bases spanning the gap. Germline V gene data show CDR1 as SEHNR and CDR2 as FQNEAQ (reference sequence). This CDR3 region has 15 residues. CDR3 loop: CASSFVSRPHNEQFF. The CDR3 DNA follows: TGTGCCAGCAGCTTTGTTTCAAGACCCCACAATGAGCAGTTCTTC.

This chain joins TRBV19 and TRBJ2-1, with TRBD2 identical over 10 bases. This CDR3 comprises 16 residues. J was trimmed by 3 bases and V by 4 bases; bases with no gene match: 6. Germline CDR1 and CDR2: LNHDA and SQIVND (reference sequence). CDR3 bases: TGTGCCAGTAGTACCCCCCCTAGCGGGAGCTACAATGAGCAGTTCTTC. It codes for CASSTPPSGSYNEQFF.

In its sample, this clone was seen a few times. The rearrangement joins TRBV27 to TRBJ2-2; D assignment may be TRBD1 or TRBD2 (6 bases each). CDR3 length: 14 amino acids. The germline gives CDR1 MNHEY, CDR2 SMNVEV (reference sequence). Trimming took 3 bases from V and 3 from J, leaving 8 bases between them. CDR3 amino acids: CASSLEGDTGELFF. CDR3 DNA: TGTGCCAGCAGTTTGGAGGGGGACACCGGGGAGCTGTTTTTT.

The V gene is TRBV11-2, the J gene TRBJ2-2, with D perhaps TRBD1 or TRBD2 (5 bases each). The CDR3 sequence is 14 residues long. V lost 7 bases and J 4 bases, leaving 13 bases between the germline ends. Germline V gene data show CDR1 as SGHAT and CDR2 as FQNNGV. In DNA, the CDR3 is TGTGCCAGCACCGATTGGGGACCCACCGGGGAGCTGTTTTTT. It codes for CASTDWGPTGELFF. The whole variable domain, filled in from reference TRBV11-2 and TRBJ2-2, reads EAGVAQSPRYKIIEKRQSVAFWCNPISGHATLYWYQQILGQGPKLLIQFQNNGVVDDSQLPKDRFSAERLKGVDSTLKIQPAKLEDSAVYLCASTDWGPTGELFFGEGSRLTVL.

This chain joins TRBV9 and TRBJ1-3; TRBD1 agrees at 8 bases. V lost 3 bases to trimming and J lost 0 bases; unmatched junction nucleotides: 2. Germline V CDR1 and CDR2: SGDLS, YYNGEE. The CDR3 is made up of 15 amino acids. The CDR3 nucleotides read TGTGCCAGCAGCGGTACAGGGGGCTCTGGAAACACCATATATTTT. Translation gives CASSGTGGSGNTIYF.

The V call is TRBV9, the J call TRBJ2-1, with 8 positions matching TRBD2. CDR1 SGDLS and CDR2 YYNGEE come from the germline V gene. J lost 7 bases, V lost 1 base, and 7 bases had no gene match. This CDR3 is 15 amino acids long. The CDR3 bases are TGTGCCAGCAGCGTATACGGGTCGGGGGGGAATGAGCAGTTCTTC. It yields the protein CASSVYGSGGNEQFF.

The CDR3 DNA reads TGTGCCAGCAACCGGGACAGGGGAACGGATGAGCAGTTCTTC. It translates to CASNRDRGTDEQFF. This rearrangement joins TRBV9 to TRBJ2-1, with 10 nucleotides matching TRBD1. The CDR3 consists of 14 residues. V lost 6 bases, J lost 8 bases, and 8 bases stayed unmatched. Per the germline V gene, CDR1 is SGDLS and CDR2 is YYNGEE. The full variable domain, rest sourced from reference TRBV9 and TRBJ2-1, is DSGVTQTPKHLITATGQRVTLRCSPRSGDLSVYWYQQSLDQGLQFLIQYYNGEERAKGNILERFSAQQFPDLHSELNLSSLELGDSALYFCASNRDRGTDEQFFGPGTRLTVL.

V and J are TRBV4-1 and TRBJ1-2; 7 nucleotides agree with TRBD1. Germline V CDR1 and CDR2: MGHRA, YSYEKL. Germline trimming cut 4 bases from V and 5 bases from J; bases unmatched to any gene: 16. This CDR3 is 17 amino acids long. The CDR3 sequence: CASSPRQGEVRSYGYTF. The CDR3, as DNA: TGCGCCAGCAGCCCGCGACAGGGAGAGGTCAGGAGTTATGGCTACACCTTC.

CDR3 sequence (DNA): TGTGCCAGCAGTCCGTCGACGGGGGCATGGGCCTACGAGCAGTACTTC. Its translation is CASSPSTGAWAYEQYF. The chain has TRBV27 and TRBJ2-7; D could derive from TRBD1 or TRBD2 (6 bases each). The CDR3 totals 16 residues. CDR1 MNHEY and CDR2 SMNVEV come from the germline V gene (reference sequence). V shed 5 bases and J shed 2 bases, with 19 bases lying between them.

By proportion, this clone is medium-sized. V is TRBV6-5 and J is TRBJ2-7; the match to TRBD2 covers 9 bases. Unmatched junction bases numbered 0, after V lost 2 bases and J lost 1 base. The CDR3 extends over 14 amino acids. CDR1 is MNHEY, CDR2 SVGAGI, per germline. The CDR3 DNA sequence: TGTGCCAGCAGTTACAGCGGGAGGTCCTACGAGCAGTACTTC. Protein product: CASSYSGRSYEQYF.

DNA for the CDR3: TGCGCCAGCAGCCAAACTAGCGAGGTGGGTGAGCAGTTCTTC. This gives the protein CASSQTSEVGEQFF. The chain is built from TRBV4-1 and TRBJ2-1; 7 positions agree with TRBD2. Germline loops: CDR1 MGHRA, CDR2 YSYEKL. V dropped 2 bases and J dropped 9; count of bases not matched to a gene: 7. The CDR3 sequence is 14 residues long.